The 29 T cell receptor beta chains in this list originate from one sample, sequenced in a study of OX40 agonist ivuxolimab in advanced cancers. Measured with immunoSEQ multiplex PCR; TCRdb has only the in-frame clones, and not every one. The data show roughly 15,000 clones, with around 80% seen just once and 25% to 35% held by the top ten. Here the sequenced sample was CD4+ or CD8+ T cells sorted from blood, taken in a trial of the OX40 agonist ivuxolimab. The origin of the receptors is an adult with an advanced solid tumor such as melanoma, head and neck, liver or kidney cancer.

The V call is TRBV7-9, the J call TRBJ1-1; 10 bases map to TRBD1. The junction had 7 bases not matched to a gene; V was cut back by 5 bases and J by 1 base. The germline gives CDR1 SEHNR, CDR2 FQNEAQ (reference sequence). This CDR3 has 16 residues. The CDR3 bases are TGTGCCAGCAGCCCAGACAGGGGGCGGGGGAACACTGAAGCTTTCTTT. Its protein product is CASSPDRGRGNTEAFF.

The sample holds a few counts of this clone. This chain links TRBV27 with TRBJ1-2; TRBD1 aligns across 7 bases. The CDR3 is 15 amino acids. Germline V lookup: CDR1 MNHEY, CDR2 SMNVEV (reference sequence). The junction had 7 bases not matched to a gene; V was cut back by 3 bases and J by 3 bases. The CDR3 DNA follows: TGTGCCAGCAGTTTCTACCGGGACAGTTACTATGGCTACACCTTC. As protein: CASSFYRDSYYGYTF.

The rearrangement joins TRBV6-5 to TRBJ2-7; no firm D call. Germline V lookup: CDR1 MNHEY, CDR2 SVGAGI. The CDR3 contains 13 residues. V lost 5 bases and J 1 base, leaving 9 bases between the germline ends. The CDR3 loop reads CASSPGQSYEQYF. In DNA, the CDR3 is TGTGCCAGCAGTCCAGGTCAATCCTACGAGCAGTACTTC.

The chain uses TRBV27 and TRBJ2-3; 10 nucleotides align to TRBD2. V gave up 2 bases and J gave up 3 bases; unmatched junction bases: 5. The CDR3 has 16 residues. The V gene's germline CDR1 is MNHEY and CDR2 SMNVEV (reference sequence). This chain's CDR3 is CASSLRTSGQTDTQYF. In DNA form, the CDR3 reads TGTGCCAGCAGTTTAAGGACTAGCGGCCAAACAGATACGCAGTATTTT.

The chain uses TRBV19 and TRBJ2-3, with D possibly being TRBD1 (5 bases). The ends were cut back, 3 bases at V and 0 bases at J, with 7 bases in the middle. The CDR3 sequence is 14 residues long. Looked up from germline, CDR1 is LNHDA and CDR2 is SQIVND (reference sequence). The CDR3 is CASSIGASTDTQYF. DNA for the CDR3: TGTGCCAGTAGTATTGGGGCTAGCACAGATACGCAGTATTTT. Using reference TRBV19 and TRBJ2-3 for the parts outside the CDR3, the full variable domain is DGGITQSPKYLFRKEGQNVTLSCEQNLNHDAMYWYRQDPGQGLRLIYYSQIVNDFQKGDIAEGYSVSREKKESFPLTVTSAQKNPTAFYLCASSIGASTDTQYFGPGTRLTVL.

The gene calls are TRBV18 and TRBJ1-1, with TRBD1 matching over 7 bases. This CDR3 is built from 14 residues. Per germline, CDR1 KGHSH and CDR2 LQKENI. Losses at the gene ends were 2 bases for V and 4 bases for J; bases not matched to a gene: 4. CDR3 DNA sequence: TGTGCCAGCTCACCAGAGGGGACAGTCACTGAAGCTTTCTTT. It specifies CASSPEGTVTEAFF.

This chain connects TRBV7-9 to TRBJ2-2, with 10 bases matching TRBD1. The CDR3 length is 16 residues. In germline, CDR1 is SEHNR, CDR2 FQNEAQ (reference sequence). Trimming cost V 5 bases and J 4 bases; bases outside gene matches: 7. The CDR3 loop is CASSHDRGRGTGELFF. CDR3 bases: TGTGCCAGCAGCCATGACAGGGGGCGGGGCACCGGGGAGCTGTTTTTT. Drawing the rest from reference TRBV7-9 and TRBJ2-2, the complete variable domain is DTGVSQNPRHKITKRGQNVTFRCDPISEHNRLYWYRQTLGQGPEFLTYFQNEAQLEKSRLLSDRFSAERPKGSFSTLEIQRTEQGDSAMYLCASSHDRGRGTGELFFGEGSRLTVL.

The J gene is TRBJ1-1, the V gene TRBV27, with TRBD1 as a possible D gene (6 bases). The CDR3 is made up of 13 amino acids. V lost 6 bases and J lost 1, with 9 bases in between. The V gene's germline CDR1 is MNHEY and CDR2 SMNVEV (reference sequence). Written as DNA, the CDR3 is TGTGCCAGCAGGATACAGGGGAACACTGAAGCTTTCTTT. Encoded protein: CASRIQGNTEAFF.

The CDR3 protein is CASSVDRGYGNTIYF. The CDR3, as DNA: TGTGCCAGCAGCGTAGACAGGGGATACGGAAACACCATATATTTT. The chain combines TRBV7-7 with TRBJ1-3, with 8 bases aligning to TRBD1. Trimming took 5 bases from V and 4 from J; bases not matched to a gene: 7. In germline, CDR1 is SSHAT, CDR2 FNYEAQ (reference sequence). This CDR3 region has 15 residues.

Comments on this clone: The junction differs from germline at one of its ends, possibly a read error. The V call is TRBV9, the J call TRBJ2-7; 12 bases align to TRBD1. CDR3 length: 14 amino acids. Per the germline V gene, CDR1 is SGDLS and CDR2 is YYNGEE. CDR3 sequence: CASSPPRGTGGLSF. CDR3 DNA: TGTGCCAGCAGCCCCCCCAGAGGGACAGGGGGCCTAAGCTTC.

CDR3 sequence reads: CASSASGRAGEQFF. The CDR3 coding sequence is TGTGCCAGCAGCGCAAGCGGGAGGGCCGGTGAGCAGTTCTTC. The chain couples TRBV9 to TRBJ2-1, with 10 positions matching TRBD2. The junction had 6 bases not matched to a gene; V was cut back by 3 bases and J by 9 bases. Germline CDR1 is SGDLS and CDR2 is YYNGEE. The CDR3 length is 14 residues.

The rearrangement uses TRBV7-6 and TRBJ2-2; the D is unclear. The V and J ends lost 1 base and 7 bases respectively, with 7 bases between them. Germline V CDR1 and CDR2: SGHVS, FNYEAQ. This CDR3 contains 13 residues. The CDR3 nucleotides read TGTGCCAGCAGCTTAGGGGGTGTCGGGGAGCTGTTTTTT. Its translation: CASSLGGVGELFF.

Of note for this clone: The sample has other DNA sequences that encode this CDR3 too. This chain connects TRBV18 to TRBJ1-1; 7 bases map to TRBD1. This CDR3 has 12 residues. The V and J ends lost 4 bases and 8 bases, in that order; junction bases with no gene match: 4. Germline CDR1 is KGHSH and CDR2 is LQKENI. The chain's CDR3 is CASSLGTAEAFF. The CDR3 DNA is TGTGCCAGCTCACTGGGGACAGCCGAAGCTTTCTTT. Combining the CDR3 with reference TRBV18 and TRBJ1-1 gives the whole variable domain NAGVMQNPRHLVRRRGQEARLRCSPMKGHSHVYWYRQLPEEGLKFMVYLQKENIIDESGMPKERFSAEFPKEGPSILRIQQVVRGDSAAYFCASSLGTAEAFFGQGTRLTVV.

V is TRBV10-3 and J is TRBJ2-7; no definite D call. CDR1 and CDR2 (germline): ENHRY, SYGVKD. Deletions cut 0 bases from V and 3 bases from J, with 6 bases between. The CDR3 is made up of 13 amino acids. The CDR3 sequence is CAISESPNYEQYF. The CDR3 DNA follows: TGTGCCATCAGTGAGTCCCCGAACTACGAGCAGTACTTC.

The rearrangement links TRBV25-1 to TRBJ2-1; 8 bases are a match to TRBD1. The germline gives CDR1 MGHDK, CDR2 SYGVNS. The CDR3 is 16 residues long. The J segment lost 8 bases and the V segment lost 3 bases, leaving 12 bases of the junction unmatched. CDR3 coding DNA: TGTGCCAGCAGTGATCTACAGGGGGTTCAGACCGATGAGCAGTTCTTC. Translation gives CASSDLQGVQTDEQFF.

V and J are TRBV7-9 and TRBJ2-6, with D hard to call. V was clipped by 5 bases and J by 4 bases, with 9 bases between them. CDR1 is SEHNR and CDR2 is FQNEAQ in the germline V gene (reference sequence). The CDR3 consists of 14 residues. The CDR3 nucleotides read TGTGCCAGCAGCCCCCCCTACGGGGCCAACGTCCTGACTTTC. Amino acid sequence: CASSPPYGANVLTF. Together with reference TRBV7-9 and TRBJ2-6, the CDR3 gives the full variable domain: DTGVSQNPRHKITKRGQNVTFRCDPISEHNRLYWYRQTLGQGPEFLTYFQNEAQLEKSRLLSDRFSAERPKGSFSTLEIQRTEQGDSAMYLCASSPPYGANVLTFGAGSRLTVL.

The V gene is TRBV19, the J gene TRBJ1-1; unclear D gene. The CDR3 contains 13 residues. Trimming pared 7 bases from V and 1 base from J, leaving 10 bases between. The germline V gene has CDR1 LNHDA and CDR2 SQIVND (reference sequence). CDR3 DNA: TGTGCCAGTACCGTTACACCGAACACTGAAGCTTTCTTT. This gives the protein CASTVTPNTEAFF.

The gene calls are TRBV4-3 and TRBJ2-2; 7 bases fit TRBD2. This CDR3 region has 15 residues. CDR1 LGHNA and CDR2 YSLEER come from the germline V gene. The ends lost 1 base at V and 5 bases at J; junction bases unmatched: 4. CDR3 in amino acids: CASSQGGGETGELFF. Written as DNA, the CDR3 is TGCGCCAGCAGCCAAGGGGGAGGGGAGACCGGGGAGCTGTTTTTT.

The chain joins TRBV21-1 to TRBJ2-1; the DNA was not compared with TRBD2, the D call given in the table. TRBV21-1 represents a pseudogene. CDR3 size: 20 residues. The CDR3 coding sequence is TGTGCCAGCAGCAATTGTCGACTAGCGGGAGGGCCCGTACCTCAAGGTGAGCAGTTCTTC. Encoded protein: CASSNCRLAGGPVPQGEQFF.

This chain uses TRBV27 with TRBJ2-7; D possibly matches TRBD1 or TRBD2 (5 bases each). V gave up 2 bases and J gave up 1 base, with 9 bases separating them. Germline-derived CDR1 and CDR2 are MNHEY and SMNVEV (reference sequence). This CDR3 spans 14 amino acids. The CDR3 DNA is TGTGCCAGCAGTTTACAGGGACCTTCCTACGAGCAGTACTTC. This sequence encodes CASSLQGPSYEQYF.

In its sample, this clone was seen a few times. The chain employs TRBV7-3 and TRBJ1-1; 7 nucleotides agree with TRBD1. Germline V gene data show CDR1 as SGHTA and CDR2 as FQGTGA. This CDR3 is 14 amino acids long. V dropped 5 bases and J dropped 0; count of bases not matched to a gene: 3. The CDR3, as DNA: TGTGCCAGCAGCAAGGGACAGATGAACACTGAAGCTTTCTTT. Protein product: CASSKGQMNTEAFF.

V usage is TRBV7-2 and J usage is TRBJ1-2; 12 bases are shared with TRBD1. The CDR3 is 18 residues long. Germline V gene data show CDR1 as SGHTA and CDR2 as FQGNSA. V lost 2 bases to trimming and J lost 2 bases; unmatched junction nucleotides: 9. This CDR3 reads CASSLPFGTGGSNYGYTF. CDR3 nucleotide sequence: TGTGCCAGCAGCTTACCATTTGGGACAGGGGGCAGCAACTATGGCTACACCTTC.

The chain employs TRBV5-4 and TRBJ1-3, with D perhaps TRBD1 (5 bases). The length of the CDR3 is 14 residues. V was pared by 3 bases and J by 0 bases, with 7 bases between. CDR1 and CDR2 from the germline V gene are SGHNT and YYREEE (reference sequence). The CDR3 reads CASSWGRSGNTIYF. As DNA, the CDR3 is TGTGCCAGCAGCTGGGGCCGCTCTGGAAACACCATATATTTT.

V usage is TRBV9 and J usage is TRBJ1-1; the match to TRBD1 covers 9 bases. There are 14 residues in the CDR3. After removal of 4 bases from V and 5 bases from J, the junction contained 6 bases not matched to a gene. Germline V CDR1 and CDR2: SGDLS, YYNGEE. The CDR3 loop is CASSPGTGRTEAFF. The CDR3 DNA is TGTGCCAGCAGCCCAGGGACAGGGCGGACTGAAGCTTTCTTT.

The chain combines TRBV5-7 with TRBJ2-1; 7 bases align to TRBD2. TRBV5-7 has ORF status, its function being uncertain. The CDR3 totals 16 residues. V was clipped by 1 base and J by 4 bases; unmatched bases: 8. The CDR3 reads CASSLQASGHYNEQFF. The CDR3 DNA reads TGTGCCAGCAGCTTGCAGGCTAGCGGACATTACAATGAGCAGTTCTTC.

The chain joins TRBV4-3 to TRBJ2-3; weak D call: TRBD1 (6 bases). The CDR3 is 14 amino acids. Trimming removed 0 bases from V and 6 bases from J, with 10 bases in between. Germline CDR1 and CDR2: LGHNA and YSLEER. Here the CDR3 DNA reads TGCGCCAGCAGCCAAGAAAACAGGGTGGATACGCAGTATTTT. Encoded protein: CASSQENRVDTQYF.

The chain links TRBV6-5 to TRBJ2-1; TRBD2 aligns across 8 bases. Per the germline V gene, CDR1 is MNHEY and CDR2 is SVGAGI. V dropped 6 bases and J dropped 4; count of bases not matched to a gene: 8. This CDR3 has 15 residues. CDR3 protein: CASRPTSGIYNEQFF. DNA of the CDR3: TGTGCCAGCAGACCCACTAGCGGAATATACAATGAGCAGTTCTTC.

This CDR3 reads CASRTGTLNTEAFF. In nucleotides, the CDR3 is TGTGCCAGTAGAACAGGGACCCTGAACACTGAAGCTTTCTTT. V usage is TRBV19 and J usage is TRBJ1-1, with TRBD1 as a possible D gene (6 bases). Per germline, CDR1 LNHDA and CDR2 SQIVND (reference sequence). This CDR3 spans 14 amino acids. V was trimmed by 6 bases and J by 0 bases, leaving 11 bases between them.

This clone was seen only a few times. Here the CDR3 DNA reads TGTGCCAGCAGCCGGTCAGACAGTGCTAATGAAAAACTGTTTTTT. Protein: CASSRSDSANEKLFF. V is TRBV7-7 and J is TRBJ1-4, with TRBD1 as a possible D gene (5 bases). Germline-derived CDR1 and CDR2 are SSHAT and FNYEAQ (reference sequence). Trimming stripped 5 bases from V and 3 bases from J, with 13 bases between. The CDR3 is 15 residues long. Supplemented by reference TRBV7-7 and TRBJ1-4, the full variable domain reads GAGVSQSPRYKVTKRGQDVTLRCDPISSHATLYWYQQALGQGPEFLTYFNYEAQPDKSGLPSDRFSAERPEGSISTLTIQRTEQRDSAMYRCASSRSDSANEKLFFGSGTQLSVL.